This is a list of T cell receptor beta chains from one sample in a study of T cell repertoires in cytomegalovirus infection. For these receptors, no antigen is known. Each CDR3 protein gets one entry after TCRdb re-called the reads with MiXCR. The table has around 120,000 distinct CDR3 sequences, roughly 40% seen once. This material consisted of CD8+ T cells from cultured PBMCs, taken from culture after CMV antigen stimulation. These receptors were obtained from a human donor in good health (CMV status not recorded). Some clones in this sample may be carry-over from other donors' samples. The CDR3 runs from the conserved cysteine through the conserved F or W. Fields, in order: V gene, D gene, clone size, J gene, CDR3 protein, CDR3 DNA. A D gene is named only where the DNA matches it firmly. A clone size is listed for some rows: how often the clone was seen (once, few, many), or a class if it is expanded.

v_gene: TRBV11-2; d_gene: TRBD1; abundance: few; j_gene: TRBJ2-1; CDR3aa: CASSGTGDYNEQFF; CDR3nt: TGTGCCAGCAGCGGGACAGGGGACTACAATGAGCAGTTCTTC
v_gene: TRBV7-6; d_gene: .; abundance: many; j_gene: TRBJ2-3; CDR3aa: CASSLALAGWTDTQYF; CDR3nt: TGTGCCAGCAGCTTAGCGCTGGCAGGGTGGACAGATACGCAGTATTTT
v_gene: TRBV7-6; d_gene: TRBD1; abundance: .; j_gene: TRBJ1-6; CDR3aa: CASSRDSNNSPLHF; CDR3nt: TGTGCCAGCAGCCGGGACAGCAATAATTCACCCCTCCACTTT
v_gene: TRBV6-5; d_gene: .; abundance: .; j_gene: TRBJ2-7; CDR3aa: CASSYGDGVTYEQYF; CDR3nt: TGTGCCAGCAGTTACGGGGACGGAGTCACCTACGAGCAGTACTTC
v_gene: TRBV19; d_gene: .; abundance: .; j_gene: TRBJ1-1; CDR3aa: CASSISGDLYTEAFF; CDR3nt: TGTGCCAGTAGTATATCAGGGGACCTTTACACTGAAGCTTTCTTT
v_gene: TRBV6-2/TRBV6-3; d_gene: .; abundance: .; j_gene: TRBJ2-1; CDR3aa: CASSDPIEQFF; CDR3nt: TGTGCCAGCAGTGATCCCATTGAGCAGTTCTTC
v_gene: TRBV12-3/TRBV12-4; d_gene: TRBD1; abundance: .; j_gene: TRBJ2-3; CDR3aa: CASSQGAADTQYF; CDR3nt: TGTGCCAGCAGCCAGGGGGCGGCAGATACGCAGTATTTT
v_gene: TRBV15; d_gene: .; abundance: .; j_gene: TRBJ2-5; CDR3aa: CATSRDVGETQYF; CDR3nt: TGTGCCACCAGCAGAGATGTGGGGGAGACCCAGTACTTC
v_gene: TRBV7-2; d_gene: .; abundance: few; j_gene: TRBJ2-1; CDR3aa: CASSLGWDNEQFF; CDR3nt: TGTGCCAGCAGCTTAGGCTGGGACAATGAGCAGTTCTTC
v_gene: TRBV6-2/TRBV6-3; d_gene: TRBD1; abundance: few; j_gene: TRBJ2-5; CDR3aa: CASSDLQGAGETQYF; CDR3nt: TGTGCCAGCAGTGACTTACAGGGGGCCGGGGAGACCCAGTACTTC
v_gene: TRBV6-1; d_gene: .; abundance: many; j_gene: TRBJ1-2; CDR3aa: CASSLGHFYGYTF; CDR3nt: TGTGCCAGCAGTTTGGGACATTTCTATGGCTACACCTTC
v_gene: TRBV7-6; d_gene: TRBD1; abundance: .; j_gene: TRBJ2-5; CDR3aa: CASSLAPPGQGAWETQYF; CDR3nt: TGTGCCAGCAGCTTAGCGCCACCGGGACAGGGGGCGTGGGAGACCCAGTACTTC
v_gene: TRBV12-3/TRBV12-4; d_gene: .; abundance: once; j_gene: TRBJ1-2; CDR3aa: CASTPTRGKGSYTF; CDR3nt: TGTGCCAGCACCCCTACCCGTGGGAAGGGAAGCTACACCTTC
v_gene: TRBV7-6; d_gene: .; abundance: few; j_gene: TRBJ1-1; CDR3aa: CASSQNRGTEAFF; CDR3nt: TGTGCCAGCTCCCAGAACCGGGGAACTGAAGCTTTCTTT
v_gene: TRBV7-6; d_gene: .; abundance: many; j_gene: TRBJ2-7; CDR3aa: CASSPMGETYEQYF; CDR3nt: TGTGCCAGCAGCCCTATGGGGGAGACCTACGAGCAGTACTTC
v_gene: TRBV6-2/TRBV6-3; d_gene: TRBD2; abundance: .; j_gene: TRBJ2-2; CDR3aa: CASSYGGVGELFF; CDR3nt: TGTGCCAGCAGTTACGGGGGGGTCGGGGAGCTGTTTTTT
v_gene: TRBV12-5; d_gene: TRBD1; abundance: .; j_gene: TRBJ1-1; CDR3aa: CASGLGTGGHTEAFF; CDR3nt: TGTGCTAGTGGTTTGGGGACAGGGGGCCACACTGAAGCTTTCTTT
v_gene: TRBV7-4; d_gene: TRBD1; abundance: few; j_gene: TRBJ1-2; CDR3aa: CASSGQGAGGYGYTF; CDR3nt: TGTGCCAGCAGTGGACAGGGGGCGGGCGGCTATGGCTACACCTTC
v_gene: TRBV7-8; d_gene: .; abundance: few; j_gene: TRBJ1-1; CDR3aa: CASSLGFTGGNTEAFF; CDR3nt: TGTGCCAGCAGCTTAGGGTTTACCGGGGGGAACACTGAAGCTTTCTTT
v_gene: TRBV4-1; d_gene: .; abundance: .; j_gene: TRBJ1-1; CDR3aa: CANSQDPGVEAFF; CDR3nt: TGCGCCAACAGCCAAGATCCCGGGGTTGAAGCTTTCTTT
v_gene: TRBV4-1; d_gene: .; abundance: .; j_gene: TRBJ2-2; CDR3aa: CASSQNFNTGELFF; CDR3nt: TGCGCCAGCAGCCAAAACTTTAACACCGGGGAGCTGTTTTTT
v_gene: TRBV6-5; d_gene: TRBD1; abundance: .; j_gene: TRBJ1-3; CDR3aa: CASSPGQGSSGNTIYF; CDR3nt: TGTGCCAGCAGCCCCGGACAGGGTAGCTCTGGAAACACCATATATTTT